This is a list of T cell receptor beta chains from one sample in a study of cytomegalovirus exposure and HLA in healthy donors. Only in-frame clones appear in the TCRdb table, and some are missing; sequencing was by immunoSEQ multiplex PCR. The sample's table shows 150,000 to 200,000 clones. The sequenced sample consisted of PBMCs. Every receptor here comes from a man in his thirties or forties in good health and CMV-seronegative. Each CDR3 is given with its conserved first and last residue. The order of the fields is CDR3 length, V gene, J gene, D gene, CDR3 protein, CDR3 DNA. D genes are given only for firm matches.

len: 14
v_gene: TRBV6-5
j_gene: TRBJ1-5
d_gene: -
CDR3aa: CASSLQGPRQPQHF
CDR3nt: TGTGCCAGCAGCCTTCAGGGCCCTAGGCAGCCCCAGCATTTT

len: 12
v_gene: TRBV29-1
j_gene: TRBJ2-1
d_gene: -
CDR3aa: CSGGRVGNEQFF
CDR3nt: TGCAGCGGAGGCAGGGTAGGCAATGAGCAGTTCTTC

len: 13
v_gene: TRBV29-1
j_gene: TRBJ2-1
d_gene: TRBD2
CDR3aa: CSAGLAGGNEQFF
CDR3nt: TGCAGCGCTGGACTAGCGGGAGGGAATGAGCAGTTCTTC

len: 18
v_gene: TRBV9
j_gene: TRBJ2-2
d_gene: TRBD2
CDR3aa: CASSNGAGGPLNTGELFF
CDR3nt: TGTGCCAGCAGCAACGGAGCGGGAGGGCCACTGAACACCGGGGAGCTGTTTTTT

len: 13
v_gene: TRBV19
j_gene: TRBJ1-2
d_gene: TRBD1
CDR3aa: CASKGQGIYGYTF
CDR3nt: TGTGCCAGTAAGGGACAGGGAATCTATGGCTACACCTTC

len: 14
v_gene: TRBV4-2
j_gene: TRBJ2-7
d_gene: TRBD1
CDR3aa: CASSQETGVGEQYF
CDR3nt: TGTGCCAGCAGCCAGGAGACAGGGGTGGGAGAGCAGTACTTC

len: 14
v_gene: TRBV9
j_gene: TRBJ2-7
d_gene: TRBD2
CDR3aa: CASSVAGTSYEQYF
CDR3nt: TGTGCCAGCAGCGTAGCCGGGACTAGCTACGAGCAGTACTTC

len: 16
v_gene: TRBV5-1
j_gene: TRBJ2-1
d_gene: TRBD2
CDR3aa: CASSFVAGRNYNEQFF
CDR3nt: TGCGCCAGCAGCTTCGTAGCGGGGCGGAACTACAATGAGCAGTTCTTC

len: 15
v_gene: TRBV2
j_gene: TRBJ1-5
d_gene: TRBD1
CDR3aa: CASSGERGLGQSQHF
CDR3nt: TGTGCCAGCAGTGGAGAGAGGGGGCTAGGGCAGTCCCAGCATTTT

len: 15
v_gene: TRBV28
j_gene: TRBJ1-1
d_gene: TRBD1
CDR3aa: CASRLGTGRDTEAFF
CDR3nt: TGTGCCAGCAGACTTGGGACAGGGCGGGACACTGAAGCTTTCTTT

len: 15
v_gene: TRBV7-2
j_gene: TRBJ2-5
d_gene: TRBD2
CDR3aa: CASSQDGTSGETQYF
CDR3nt: TGTGCCAGCAGCCAAGACGGGACTAGCGGTGAGACCCAGTACTTC

len: 13
v_gene: TRBV19
j_gene: TRBJ2-1
d_gene: -
CDR3aa: CASSIDSGSEQFF
CDR3nt: TGTGCCAGTAGTATCGACTCCGGCTCTGAGCAGTTCTTC

len: 15
v_gene: TRBV5-6
j_gene: TRBJ1-5
d_gene: TRBD1
CDR3aa: CASSLARQGNQPQHF
CDR3nt: TGTGCCAGCAGCTTGGCCCGACAGGGTAATCAGCCCCAGCATTTT

len: 21
v_gene: TRBV29-1
j_gene: TRBJ2-6
d_gene: TRBD1
CDR3aa: CSVLSYGTDLTFSSGANVLTF
CDR3nt: TGCAGCGTCCTCTCCTACGGGACAGATCTTACATTCTCCTCTGGGGCCAACGTCCTGACTTTC

len: 21
v_gene: TRBV5-1
j_gene: TRBJ2-3
d_gene: TRBD1
CDR3aa: CASSTGLTGGRTFRGTDTQYF
CDR3nt: TGCGCCAGCAGCACGGGCTTGACAGGGGGCCGGACTTTCCGGGGCACAGATACGCAGTATTTT

len: 13
v_gene: TRBV4-3
j_gene: TRBJ1-1
d_gene: -
CDR3aa: CASSQVTGTEAFF
CDR3nt: TGCGCCAGCAGCCAAGTAACGGGCACTGAAGCTTTCTTT

len: 15
v_gene: TRBV19
j_gene: TRBJ1-3
d_gene: TRBD1
CDR3aa: CASSSRQGDGNTIYF
CDR3nt: TGTGCCAGTAGTTCCCGGCAGGGGGATGGAAACACCATATATTTT

len: 14
v_gene: TRBV7-9
j_gene: TRBJ2-4
d_gene: TRBD1
CDR3aa: CASSQWTGPNIQYF
CDR3nt: TGTGCCAGCAGCCAATGGACAGGGCCAAACATTCAGTACTTC

len: 16
v_gene: TRBV19
j_gene: TRBJ1-6
d_gene: -
CDR3aa: CASSIGGLRNTSPLHF
CDR3nt: TGTGCCAGTAGTATTGGGGGACTAAGGAACACTTCACCCCTCCACTTT

len: 17
v_gene: TRBV28
j_gene: TRBJ2-2
d_gene: TRBD2
CDR3aa: CASSLDRTSEEGGELFF
CDR3nt: TGTGCCAGCAGCTTAGACCGGACTAGCGAGGAAGGCGGGGAGCTGTTTTTT

len: 17
v_gene: TRBV7-9
j_gene: TRBJ2-5
d_gene: TRBD2
CDR3aa: CASSEASSGGRQETQYF
CDR3nt: TGTGCCAGCAGCGAGGCCTCTAGCGGGGGCCGCCAAGAGACCCAGTACTTC

len: 16
v_gene: TRBV7-6
j_gene: TRBJ2-2
d_gene: TRBD1
CDR3aa: CASSRRGDRTTGELFF
CDR3nt: TGTGCCAGCAGCCGCCGAGGGGACAGGACGACCGGGGAGCTGTTTTTT

len: 19
v_gene: TRBV19
j_gene: TRBJ2-7
d_gene: TRBD1
CDR3aa: CASSRRPGQGSRGRYEQYF
CDR3nt: TGTGCCAGTAGTAGGCGTCCGGGACAGGGATCGAGGGGGAGGTACGAGCAGTACTTC

len: 14
v_gene: TRBV29-1
j_gene: TRBJ2-2
d_gene: -
CDR3aa: CSVERGLNTGELFF
CDR3nt: TGCAGCGTTGAGCGGGGCCTAAACACCGGGGAGCTGTTTTTT

len: 13
v_gene: TRBV4-1
j_gene: TRBJ2-2
d_gene: -
CDR3aa: CASSLQGGGELFF
CDR3nt: TGCGCCAGCAGCCTTCAGGGAGGCGGGGAGCTGTTTTTT

len: 13
v_gene: TRBV27
j_gene: TRBJ2-7
d_gene: -
CDR3aa: CASRTPRGHEQYF
CDR3nt: TGTGCCAGCAGGACACCCAGGGGCCACGAGCAGTACTTC

len: 18
v_gene: TRBV7-2
j_gene: TRBJ1-5
d_gene: TRBD1
CDR3aa: CASSSPGQGAWSNQPQHF
CDR3nt: TGTGCCAGCAGCTCCCCAGGACAGGGGGCATGGAGCAATCAGCCCCAGCATTTT

len: 19
v_gene: TRBV7-8
j_gene: TRBJ1-3
d_gene: -
CDR3aa: CASSLHQAGAMSSGNTIYF
CDR3nt: TGTGCCAGCAGCTTACACCAGGCAGGGGCGATGAGCTCTGGAAACACCATATATTTT

len: 13
v_gene: TRBV6-4
j_gene: TRBJ1-6
d_gene: TRBD1
CDR3aa: CASRDRDNSPLHF
CDR3nt: TGTGCCAGCCGGGACAGGGATAATTCACCCCTCCACTTT

len: 12
v_gene: TRBV11-3
j_gene: TRBJ1-3
d_gene: -
CDR3aa: CASSLVQNTIYF
CDR3nt: TGTGCCAGCAGCTTAGTCCAAAACACCATATATTTT

len: 15
v_gene: TRBV7-2
j_gene: TRBJ2-2
d_gene: -
CDR3aa: CASSPRAGDTGELFF
CDR3nt: TGTGCCAGCAGCCCCCGGGCCGGGGACACCGGGGAGCTGTTTTTT

len: 14
v_gene: TRBV29-1
j_gene: TRBJ2-2
d_gene: TRBD1
CDR3aa: CSAGGFTNTGELFF
CDR3nt: TGCAGCGCAGGGGGCTTCACGAACACCGGGGAGCTGTTTTTT

len: 12
v_gene: TRBV29-1
j_gene: TRBJ1-2
d_gene: -
CDR3aa: CSGGTGSYGYTF
CDR3nt: TGCAGCGGAGGAACAGGCTCCTATGGCTACACCTTC

len: 13
v_gene: TRBV6-6
j_gene: TRBJ1-5
d_gene: -
CDR3aa: CASRPTEQKPQHF
CDR3nt: TGTGCCAGCAGACCGACAGAACAAAAGCCCCAGCATTTT

len: 15
v_gene: TRBV5-6
j_gene: TRBJ1-2
d_gene: -
CDR3aa: CASSGRGFTNYGYTF
CDR3nt: TGTGCCAGCAGCGGTAGGGGATTTACTAACTATGGCTACACCTTC

len: 15
v_gene: TRBV19
j_gene: TRBJ1-5
d_gene: -
CDR3aa: CASSNKDTNNQPQHF
CDR3nt: TGTGCCAGTAGTAATAAGGACACTAACAATCAGCCCCAGCATTTT

len: 12
v_gene: TRBV11-2
j_gene: TRBJ1-1
d_gene: -
CDR3aa: CASSLDQPGAFF
CDR3nt: TGTGCCAGCAGCTTAGATCAGCCCGGGGCTTTCTTT